This TCR beta chain appears in the sequencing data of a study of T-cell memory formation after mild COVID-19. Overall study findings and caveats: Mostly located in CM and EM were contracting CD4+ clones, with contracting CD8+ clones located in EMRA.

TCRdb ran MiXCR on the 5' RACE reads and lists one entry per CDR3 protein. The sample lists about 150,000 distinct CDR3 sequences, over 10% occurring once. This clonotype was detected many times. What it recognizes is unknown. V was cut by 11 bases and J by 2 bases, with 12 bases left in between. CDR1 and CDR2 from the germline V gene are MGHRA and YSYEKL. This CDR3 spans 13 amino acids. This receptor was obtained from a young man who had mild COVID-19 (a few samples of this study predate the infection). Cell type and time point are not known. This sequence joins TRBV4-1 and TRBJ2-2; D is possibly TRBD2 (6 bases). The sequencing sample was made of PBMCs or a T cell subset sorted from them (not recorded which). Here the CDR3 reads CASRGLNTGELFF. CDR3 nucleotides: TGCGCCTCACGGGGACTCAACACCGGGGAGCTGTTTTTT.